Listed here is a single T cell receptor beta chain. V was pared by 3 bases and J by 4 bases, with 15 bases of the junction left unmatched. Germline CDR1 is SGHVS and CDR2 is FQNEAQ. The CDR3 totals 18 residues. The source of the sample is a study of blood T cell repertoires in COVID-19. Study-wide context: The origin of the acute and convalescent COVID-19 samples was the United States, Italy and Spain.

Here immunoSEQ multiplex PCR was the method, and the copy in TCRdb shows in-frame clones only, minus some. Among more than 200,000 clones listed, around 86% were seen once. Sequencing was done on a sample of PBMCs or T cells enriched from blood (not recorded which). The TCR was taken from a man in his forties who had recovered from COVID-19. V is TRBV7-8 and J is TRBJ2-3; 8 bases agree with TRBD2. The CDR3 spells CASSFTGSGSGGSDTQYF. In nucleotides, the CDR3 is TGTGCCAGCAGCTTCACAGGGAGCGGGAGTGGAGGATCAGATACGCAGTATTTT.